The T cell receptor (beta chain) described here comes from a study of human T cells and chemical hapten exposure. Overall study: The variation in per-sample TCR yields arose mainly from small differences in pooled library volumes.

Time point in this sample: patch test 3, about 24 weeks after DPC sensitization. Treatment denoted: therapeutic diphenylcyclopropenone sensitization with weekly scalp DPC. TCRdb passed the RACE reads through MiXCR, listing each CDR3 protein once. Seen here are more than 150,000 distinct CDR3 sequences, about 25% observed once, and the top ten hold over 2%. CDR1 and CDR2 (germline): DFQATT, SNEGSKA (reference sequence). CDR3 length equals 13 residues. The V end lost 5 bases, the J end lost 3 bases, and 13 bases lay between the germline ends. This clonotype appeared a single time. The input for sequencing was whole blood, taken in connection with sensitization to the hapten diphenylcyclopropenone (DPC). The genes are TRBV20-1 and TRBJ1-2, with D perhaps matching TRBD1 (5 bases). The TCR comes from a woman aged 40 to 50 with alopecia areata. Some clones in this sample may be carry-over from other donors' samples. Written as DNA, the CDR3 is TGCAGTGCTGACCAGGGAGTCTACTATGGCTACACCTTC. As protein: CSADQGVYYGYTF.